This passage covers 24 T cell receptor beta chains from one sample sequenced in a study of CD8+CD57+ T cells in acquired aplastic anemia. Profiles of TCR beta VDJ and CDR3 were generated from a genomic DNA template. TCRdb re-derived calls from the reads in MiXCR, one entry per CDR3 protein. Of about 270,000 distinct CDR3 sequences listed, around 60% are singletons. Material: sorted CD4+, CD8+, or CD8+CD57+ T cells (not recorded which) from PBMCs. These receptor sequences come from a human donor with severe aplastic anemia or a healthy control (not recorded which).

V gene TRBV7-2 combines with J gene TRBJ1-6; D not certain. CDR1 is SGHTA and CDR2 is FQGNSA in the germline V gene. The CDR3 is made up of 14 amino acids. Trimming stripped 3 bases from V and 9 bases from J, with 12 bases between. The DNA for the CDR3 is TGTGCCAGCAGCTTGGTCTGGACTTTTTCACCCCTCCACTTT. Translating it yields CASSLVWTFSPLHF.

This clonotype came up many times. The chain employs TRBV20-1 and TRBJ2-5, with 10 positions matching TRBD1. In germline, CDR1 is DFQATT, CDR2 SNEGSKA (reference sequence). The CDR3 covers 13 residues. V was clipped by 5 bases and J by 5 bases; unmatched bases: 5. The CDR3 here is CSARDRGVETQYF. The CDR3 nucleotides are TGCAGTGCTCGGGACAGGGGTGTTGAGACCCAGTACTTC.

Only one count was recorded for this clonotype. A junction end diverges from the germline sequence, so it may reflect a read error. This chain joins TRBV7-6 and TRBJ2-7; maybe TRBD1 (5 bases). Germline V gives CDR1 SGHVS, CDR2 FNYEAQ. This CDR3 spans 15 amino acids. CDR3 loop: CASSLGQFSPYEQHF. The CDR3 DNA reads as TGTGCCAGCAGCTTAGGACAGTTCTCCCCCTACGAGCAGCACTTC.

This clonotype was counted once. J is TRBJ1-4 and V is TRBV5-6, with TRBD1 matching 7 bases. V was clipped by 2 bases and J by 2 bases; unmatched bases: 9. This CDR3 has 17 residues. Germline V gene data show CDR1 as SGHDT and CDR2 as YYEEEE. As DNA, the CDR3 is TGTGCCAGCAGCTTTACCAGGGGGATCGTGACTAATGAAAAACTGTTTTTT. It is translated as CASSFTRGIVTNEKLFF. Full variable domain (remainder filled in from reference TRBV5-6 and TRBJ1-4): DAGVTQSPTHLIKTRGQQVTLRCSPKSGHDTVSWYQQALGQGPQFIFQYYEEEERQRGNFPDRFSGHQFPNYSSELNVNALLLGDSALYLCASSFTRGIVTNEKLFFGSGTQLSVL.

This clonotype has ten or more counts. The CDR3 protein is CASSFRTSGGTDTQYF. The CDR3 bases are TGTGCCAGCAGCTTCCGGACTAGCGGGGGCACAGATACGCAGTATTTT. The rearrangement joins TRBV9 to TRBJ2-3, with 12 bases identical to TRBD2. Germline V gene data show CDR1 as SGDLS and CDR2 as YYNGEE. The CDR3 runs 16 residues. V was clipped by 4 bases and J by 1 base; unmatched bases: 4.

V gene TRBV7-9 combines with J gene TRBJ1-4, with a tentative D call TRBD1 (5 bases). The V gene lost 8 bases and the J gene lost 8 bases, with 18 bases spanning the gap. CDR3 size: 14 residues. Germline assignment: CDR1 SEHNR and CDR2 FQNEAQ (reference sequence). DNA of the CDR3: TGTGCCAGCGGGGGAGTGTCCGAATGGGAAAAACTGTTTTTT. Amino acids: CASGGVSEWEKLFF.

This clonotype was recorded many times. V gene TRBV6-1 combines with J gene TRBJ2-1; tentatively, D is TRBD1 (5 bases). Trimming pared 5 bases from V and 0 bases from J, leaving 14 bases between. CDR3 length: 16 residues. Germline V lookup: CDR1 MNHNS, CDR2 SASEGT. CDR3 residues: CASSPQSGRSYNEQFF. DNA for the CDR3: TGTGCCAGCAGTCCTCAGTCAGGGCGCTCCTACAATGAGCAGTTCTTC.

This chain uses TRBV2 with TRBJ1-5; tentatively, D is TRBD1 (5 bases). V was cut by 2 bases and J by 6 bases, with 8 bases left in between. The CDR3 loop spans 13 amino acids. Per the germline V gene, CDR1 is SNHLY and CDR2 is FYNNEI. CDR3: CASSESGAQPQHF. The CDR3 region has the DNA TGTGCCAGCAGTGAATCCGGGGCTCAGCCCCAGCATTTT.

This clonotype was counted at least ten times. The chain is built from TRBV9 and TRBJ1-1; tentatively, D is TRBD1 (6 bases). With 4 bases removed from V and 3 bases from J, the gap between germline ends came to 19 bases. From germline, CDR1 is SGDLS and CDR2 YYNGEE. The CDR3 is 16 residues long. CDR3 loop: CASSPQSTGTYTEAFF. CDR3 nucleotide sequence: TGTGCCAGCAGCCCCCAATCGACAGGAACTTACACTGAAGCTTTCTTT. The whole variable domain, remainder taken from reference TRBV9 and TRBJ1-1, is DSGVTQTPKHLITATGQRVTLRCSPRSGDLSVYWYQQSLDQGLQFLIQYYNGEERAKGNILERFSAQQFPDLHSELNLSSLELGDSALYFCASSPQSTGTYTEAFFGQGTRLTVV.

The chain is built from TRBV9 and TRBJ2-5; D not certain. The J call may be in error: the DNA end matches TRBJ2-1 better. The CDR3 sequence is 13 residues long. The V gene's germline CDR1 is SGDLS and CDR2 YYNGEE. This chain's CDR3 is CASSLPTSNEQFF. CDR3 DNA sequence: TGTGCCAGCAGTCTGCCAACGAGCAATGAGCAGTTCTTC.

This chain joins TRBV24-1 and TRBJ2-7, with TRBD2 matching 12 bases. V dropped 7 bases and J dropped 7; count of bases not matched to a gene: 10. This CDR3 has 15 amino acids. CDR1 and CDR2 from the germline V gene are KGHDR and SFDVKD. Here the CDR3 DNA reads TGTGCCACCAGCGCTAGCGGGAGGGCCCAAGAGGAGCAGTACTTC. It codes for CATSASGRAQEEQYF.

J is TRBJ2-1 and V is TRBV29-1, with D uncertain. The germline V gene has CDR1 SQVTM and CDR2 ANQGSEA. The CDR3 totals 11 residues. V shed 8 bases and J shed 3 bases, with 8 bases lying between them. The CDR3 spells CSLTIYNEQFF. The CDR3 DNA sequence: TGCAGCCTCACGATCTACAATGAGCAGTTCTTC.

This sequence joins TRBV9 and TRBJ1-5, with TRBD1 as a possible D gene (5 bases). The CDR3 is 16 residues long. CDR1 is SGDLS, CDR2 YYNGEE, per germline. The germline V and J ends were trimmed by 2 bases and 0 bases, with 12 bases remaining between them. The CDR3 DNA reads TGTGCCAGCAGCGTTCAGGGACCATATAGCAATCAGCCCCAGCATTTT. This translates into CASSVQGPYSNQPQHF.

This clonotype was seen many times. Since no conserved phenylalanine or tryptophan closes the CDR3, a read error is the likely cause. The DNA is omitted, as the CDR3 cannot be located on it reliably, and the CDR3 follows TCRdb's listing. The chain links TRBV6-4 to TRBJ2-1; TRBD1, the table's D call, lacks a check against the DNA. A total of 11 residues make up the CDR3, ends included. Germline CDR1 is MRHNA and CDR2 is SNTAGT. The CDR3 here is CASNEGQGAPL.

J is TRBJ2-2 and V is TRBV10-3; the D call may be TRBD1 or TRBD2 (5 bases each). The length of the CDR3 is 15 residues. Deletions cut 4 bases from V and 0 bases from J, with 9 bases between. Germline CDR1 and CDR2: ENHRY and SYGVKD. CDR3 in amino acids: CAISGGNSNTGELFF. DNA of the CDR3: TGTGCCATCAGTGGGGGGAATTCGAACACCGGGGAGCTGTTTTTT.

The V call is TRBV5-1, the J call TRBJ2-3; tentatively, D is TRBD2 (5 bases). Trimming removed 0 bases from V and 5 bases from J, with 10 bases in between. The germline V gene has CDR1 SGHRS and CDR2 YFSETQ. CDR3 length: 14 amino acids. The CDR3 loop is CASSLGGVVDTQYF. The CDR3 DNA sequence: TGCGCCAGCAGCTTGGGGGGAGTTGTAGATACGCAGTATTTT.

The chain recombines TRBV7-8 with TRBJ1-2; 7 bases match TRBD1. Germline lookup yields CDR1 SGHVS and CDR2 FQNEAQ. V gave up 4 bases and J gave up 4 bases; unmatched junction bases: 15. The CDR3 extends over 17 amino acids. This CDR3 is CASSSGQPLPIPYGYTF. CDR3 bases: TGTGCCAGCAGCTCGGGACAGCCTCTACCTATACCCTATGGCTACACCTTC.

This sequence joins TRBV2 and TRBJ1-4; 8 nucleotides agree with TRBD1. The CDR3 contains 15 residues. The germline V gene has CDR1 SNHLY and CDR2 FYNNEI. Germline trimming cut 5 bases from V and 0 bases from J; bases unmatched to any gene: 2. The CDR3 here is CASSQQGATNEKLFF. DNA of the CDR3: TGTGCCAGCAGTCAACAGGGGGCAACTAATGAAAAACTGTTTTTT.

The V gene is TRBV20-1, the J gene TRBJ1-5; TRBD1 aligns across 8 bases. Germline lookup yields CDR1 DFQATT and CDR2 SNEGSKA (reference sequence). There are 12 residues in the CDR3. With V trimmed by 5 bases and J by 7 bases, 4 bases remained unmatched. CDR3 sequence reads: CSAPRQGQPQHF. CDR3 nucleotides: TGCAGTGCTCCGAGACAGGGGCAGCCCCAGCATTTT.

The chain is built from TRBV19 and TRBJ1-4; possible D gene TRBD1, 5 bases. The V gene's germline CDR1 is LNHDA and CDR2 SQIVND (reference sequence). V was shortened by 4 bases and J by 1 base, with 19 bases between the two germline ends. This CDR3 has 18 amino acids. The CDR3 sequence: CASSTTGTRGLTNEKLFF. DNA for the CDR3: TGTGCCAGTAGTACGACCGGGACGCGAGGTTTAACTAATGAAAAACTGTTTTTT.

V and J are TRBV6-5 and TRBJ1-2; 7 bases align to TRBD1. The CDR3 length is 14 residues. V lost 2 bases and J lost 6; bases outside the gene matches: 6. The germline V gene encodes CDR1 MNHEY and CDR2 SVGAGI. CDR3 amino acids: CASSYLGTEDGYTF. Written as DNA, the CDR3 is TGTGCCAGCAGTTACCTCGGGACAGAAGATGGCTACACCTTC.

The chain combines TRBV19 with TRBJ1-2; no clear D. V was trimmed by 3 bases and J by 5 bases, leaving 19 bases between them. Looked up from germline, CDR1 is LNHDA and CDR2 is SQIVND (reference sequence). The CDR3 runs 16 residues. CDR3 DNA sequence: TGTGCCAGTAGTATGTATCGGAAACCGACGGAGTATGGCTACACCTTC. Protein sequence: CASSMYRKPTEYGYTF.

V usage is TRBV11-3 and J usage is TRBJ1-2; 8 bases match TRBD1. Germline V gene data show CDR1 as SGHNT and CDR2 as YENEEA. The CDR3 covers 14 residues. V lost 5 bases to trimming and J lost 6 bases; unmatched junction nucleotides: 8. This CDR3 reads CASSPTTGVNGYTF. CDR3 DNA: TGTGCCAGCAGCCCCACGACAGGGGTGAATGGCTACACCTTC.

This clonotype was found many times. The V and J genes are TRBV20-1 and TRBJ1-3; D is possibly TRBD1 (5 bases). CDR1 DFQATT and CDR2 SNEGSKA come from the germline V gene (reference sequence). V lost 6 bases, J lost 0 bases, and 15 bases lay in between. CDR3 length: 15 amino acids. DNA of the CDR3: TGCAGTGCAAGCGACGGGACCTACTCTGGAAACACCATATATTTT. Amino acids: CSASDGTYSGNTIYF.